These 10 T cell receptor beta chains were all obtained from the same sample, sequenced in a study of human T cells and chemical hapten exposure. The time point here: pre-sensitization, week 0. Treatment in this sample: therapeutic diphenylcyclopropenone sensitization with weekly scalp DPC. MiXCR was run by TCRdb on the RACE reads, yielding one entry per CDR3 protein. The table records tens of thousands of distinct CDR3 sequences, around 6.6% of them present only once. The sample here was whole blood, taken in connection with sensitization to the hapten diphenylcyclopropenone (DPC). The receptors shown here come from a woman in her thirties with alopecia areata. Some clones in this sample may be carry-over from other donors' samples.

This clonotype showed up many times. This chain links TRBV5-1 with TRBJ1-4; TRBD1 matches at 9 bases. CDR1 is SGHRS, CDR2 YFSETQ, per germline. The CDR3 spans 16 residues. V was pared by 0 bases and J by 8 bases, with 8 bases of the junction left unmatched. The CDR3 DNA reads TGCGCCAGCAGCTTGGTGGGACAGGGTCTAGGCGAAAAACTGTTTTTT. This translates into CASSLVGQGLGEKLFF.

This clonotype was detected ten times or more. The CDR3 here is CASSLERARGTGELFF. The DNA for the CDR3 is TGCGCCAGCAGCTTGGAAAGGGCTCGGGGCACCGGGGAGCTGTTTTTT. The gene calls are TRBV5-1 and TRBJ2-2; weak D call: TRBD2 (5 bases). CDR1 is SGHRS, CDR2 YFSETQ, per germline. The V end lost 0 bases, the J end lost 4 bases, and 13 bases lay between the germline ends. This CDR3 contains 16 residues. Drawing the rest from reference TRBV5-1 and TRBJ2-2, the complete variable domain is KAGVTQTPRYLIKTRGQQVTLSCSPISGHRSVSWYQQTPGQGLQFLFEYFSETQRNKGNFPGRFSGRQFSNSRSEMNVSTLELGDSALYLCASSLERARGTGELFFGEGSRLTVL.

Many counts were recorded for this clonotype. The V and J genes are TRBV7-2 and TRBJ2-3, with TRBD1 identical over 9 bases. The V and J ends lost 4 bases and 0 bases, in that order; junction bases with no gene match: 5. The length of the CDR3 is 16 residues. Germline CDR1 reads SGHTA; CDR2 reads FQGNSA. This chain's CDR3 is CASSWLGQGSTDTQYF. CDR3 in DNA: TGTGCCAGCAGCTGGTTGGGACAGGGAAGCACAGATACGCAGTATTTT. Combining the CDR3 with reference TRBV7-2 and TRBJ2-3 gives the whole variable domain GAGVSQSPSNKVTEKGKDVELRCDPISGHTALYWYRQSLGQGLEFLIYFQGNSAPDKSGLPSDRFSAERTGGSVSTLTIQRTQQEDSAVYLCASSWLGQGSTDTQYFGPGTRLTVL.

This chain uses TRBV2 with TRBJ1-4; D is possibly TRBD1 (5 bases). V lost 5 bases and J 0 bases, leaving 7 bases between the germline ends. CDR3 length: 14 amino acids. Germline V gene lookup returns CDR1 SNHLY and CDR2 FYNNEI. Here the CDR3 DNA reads TGTGCCAGCAGTAAGGGGCCAACTAATGAAAAACTGTTTTTT. It specifies CASSKGPTNEKLFF.

This clonotype has ten or more counts. The rearrangement links TRBV5-1 to TRBJ2-3, with 10 bases identical to TRBD1. There are 16 residues in the CDR3. Germline CDR1 reads SGHRS; CDR2 reads YFSETQ. With V trimmed by 4 bases and J by 2 bases, 7 bases remained unmatched. This CDR3 is CASSTRTGGATDTQYF. DNA of the CDR3: TGCGCCAGCAGCACCCGGACAGGGGGAGCCACAGATACGCAGTATTTT.

Many counts were recorded for this clonotype. J is TRBJ2-7 and V is TRBV27, with TRBD1 identical over 9 bases. Unmatched junction bases numbered 2, after V lost 6 bases and J lost 2 bases. The CDR3 runs to 13 residues. The germline V gene has CDR1 MNHEY and CDR2 SMNVEV (reference sequence). As DNA, the CDR3 is TGTGCCAGCAGCGACAGGGGGGCCTACGAGCAGTACTTC. This sequence encodes CASSDRGAYEQYF.

This clonotype has a count of ten or more. The V call is TRBV20-1, the J call TRBJ1-4, with no clear D. Germline-derived CDR1 and CDR2 are DFQATT and SNEGSKA (reference sequence). This CDR3 has 14 residues. Trimming took 4 bases from V and 11 from J, leaving 20 bases between them. Written as DNA, the CDR3 is TGCAGTGCTAATCAGAGGGCAGCCCGCGGTAAACTGTTTTTT. Translation: CSANQRAARGKLFF.

In this sample, this clonotype turned up many times. The V gene is TRBV11-3, the J gene TRBJ2-3, with 8 positions matching TRBD2. Germline CDR1 is SGHNT and CDR2 is YENEEA. This CDR3 spans 16 amino acids. With V trimmed by 6 bases and J by 6 bases, 14 bases remained unmatched. CDR3 nucleotides: TGTGCCAGCAGTCAGGTCGGGGGGGGCTGGTCGGATACGCAGTATTTT. Amino acids: CASSQVGGGWSDTQYF.

In its sample, this clonotype was seen many times. V usage is TRBV7-3 and J usage is TRBJ1-1; D might be TRBD1 (5 bases). The germline gives CDR1 SGHTA, CDR2 FQGTGA. Between the trimmed V and J ends, which lost 6 bases and 5 bases, there was a span of 19 bases. CDR3 length equals 15 residues. The CDR3: CASRGRRGERTEAFF. The DNA for the CDR3 is TGTGCCAGCAGAGGTAGAAGGGGTGAAAGGACTGAAGCTTTCTTT. The entire variable domain, with the rest obtained from reference TRBV7-3 and TRBJ1-1, is as follows: GAGVSQTPSNKVTEKGKYVELRCDPISGHTALYWYRQSLGQGPEFLIYFQGTGAADDSGLPNDRFFAVRPEGSVSTLKIQRTERGDSAVYLCASRGRRGERTEAFFGQGTRLTVV.

This clonotype came up many times. The V gene is TRBV18, the J gene TRBJ1-2; perhaps TRBD1 as D (6 bases). Trimming stripped 5 bases from V and 0 bases from J, with 16 bases between. This CDR3 has 16 residues. Germline assignment: CDR1 KGHSH and CDR2 LQKENI. This chain's CDR3 is CASSSITGPTNYGYTF. The CDR3 region has the DNA TGTGCCAGCTCATCGATTACAGGGCCCACTAACTATGGCTACACCTTC. The full variable domain, rest sourced from reference TRBV18 and TRBJ1-2, is NAGVMQNPRHLVRRRGQEARLRCSPMKGHSHVYWYRQLPEEGLKFMVYLQKENIIDESGMPKERFSAEFPKEGPSILRIQQVVRGDSAAYFCASSSITGPTNYGYTFGSGTRLTVV.